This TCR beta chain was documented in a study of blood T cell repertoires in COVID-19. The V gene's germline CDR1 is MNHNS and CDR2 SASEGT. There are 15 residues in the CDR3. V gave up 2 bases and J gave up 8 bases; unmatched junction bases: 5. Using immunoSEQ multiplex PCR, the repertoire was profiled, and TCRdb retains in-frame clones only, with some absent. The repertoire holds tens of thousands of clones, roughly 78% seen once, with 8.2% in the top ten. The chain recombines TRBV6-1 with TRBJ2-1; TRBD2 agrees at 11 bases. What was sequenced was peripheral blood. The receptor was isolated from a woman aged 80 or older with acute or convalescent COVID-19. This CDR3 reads CASSERSGGAYEQFF. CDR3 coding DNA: TGTGCCAGCAGTGAACGTAGCGGGGGGGCTTATGAGCAGTTCTTC.